This T cell receptor beta chain was profiled in a study of cytomegalovirus exposure and HLA in healthy donors. PCR involved 60 Vbeta and 13 Jbeta primers. Profiled with immunoSEQ multiplex PCR; TCRdb holds only in-frame clones, not every one. The sample comprises almost 200,000 clones, less than 80% of which are singletons, and about 4.4% rests with the top ten. About this clone: Its antigen is currently unknown.

General study points: With further analysis later on, most CMV-associated TCR beta chains appeared HLA-restricted. The study had only CMV serostatus as immune exposure information.

Deletions cut 4 bases from V and 7 bases from J, with 14 bases between. This CDR3 is built from 13 residues. The germline gives CDR1 MNHEY, CDR2 SMNVEV (reference sequence). The sample taken for sequencing was PBMCs. The receptor comes from a woman aged 25-40 years in good health and CMV-seropositive. The rearrangement links TRBV27 to TRBJ2-7; D perhaps matches TRBD1 (6 bases). The CDR3 bases are TGTGCCAGCAGTTCGCGACAGGCCCGAGAGCAGTACTTC. Its translation: CASSSRQAREQYF.